The sequence of this T cell receptor beta chain was determined in a study of post-analysis software for immune sequencing data. Study details: Recorded disease courses covered relapsing-remitting, secondary progressive and progressive-relapsing multiple sclerosis. Some patients had no subtype annotation.

TCR beta cDNA libraries had unique molecular identifiers. Yield was roughly 0.5 million cDNA molecules from approximately 0.91 to 9.4 million T cells. TCRdb called the PCR reads again in MiXCR, with one record for every CDR3 protein. The sample contains approximately 150,000 distinct CDR3 sequences, 30% of which appear only once. Overall study findings and caveats: TRBV segments more frequent in patients than in controls numbered about five and included TRBV5-6, TRBV5-1 and TRBV20-1.

About this clonotype: Its specificity is not known.

V dropped 0 bases and J dropped 3; count of bases not matched to a gene: 8. The CDR3 runs to 15 residues. Germline loops: CDR1 DFQATT, CDR2 SNEGSKA (reference sequence). The V call is TRBV20-1, the J call TRBJ2-7; 7 nucleotides match TRBD2. The TCR originated in a girl between 5 and 17 years old with multiple sclerosis. What was sequenced was blood. The chain's CDR3 is CSARDRASGLYEQYF. The CDR3 DNA follows: TGCAGTGCTAGAGATCGGGCTAGCGGACTCTACGAGCAGTACTTC.